These 20 T cell receptor beta chains were sequenced from one sample in a study of radiation and T cells in renal cell carcinoma. This sample's time point: baseline pretreatment blood. Treatment denoted: 15 Gy SBRT to primary tumor, nephrectomy 4 weeks later. Profiling relied on immunoSEQ multiplex PCR, and the TCRdb table lists in-frame clones only, not all of them. Altogether about 130,000 clones are present, roughly 80% being singletons, with the ten largest covering less than 3.5%. Source: blood, taken from a patient whose treatment included radiotherapy and nephrectomy. The source of these receptors is a woman aged 60-75 years with renal cell carcinoma.

The rearrangement links TRBV10-2 to TRBJ2-3; D may be TRBD1 (5 bases). CDR1 is WSHSY and CDR2 is SAAADI in the germline V gene. Trimming left V 7 bases short and J 6 bases short, with 17 bases between. The CDR3 contains 14 residues. This chain's CDR3 is CASISSRGADTQYF. CDR3 bases: TGCGCCAGCATCTCATCAAGGGGCGCCGATACGCAGTATTTT.

Turning to this clone: Other DNA sequences within the sample encode an identical CDR3. This chain uses TRBV5-4 with TRBJ1-1, with 8 bases fitting TRBD1. This CDR3 has 15 amino acids. V lost 4 bases to trimming and J lost 3 bases; unmatched junction nucleotides: 8. Germline loops: CDR1 SGHNT, CDR2 YYREEE (reference sequence). Here the CDR3 DNA reads TGTGCCAGCAGCCCGGCACAGGGGGAGGACACTGAAGCTTTCTTT. Its translation is CASSPAQGEDTEAFF.

V and J are TRBV5-6 and TRBJ1-1, with a possible D match to TRBD1 (6 bases). Germline lookup yields CDR1 SGHDT and CDR2 YYEEEE. With 0 bases removed from V and 7 bases from J, the gap between germline ends came to 7 bases. This CDR3 comprises 12 residues. The CDR3 bases are TGTGCCAGCAGCTTGGCACAGGGTGAAGCTTTCTTT. This gives the protein CASSLAQGEAFF.

The V and J genes are TRBV6-5 and TRBJ2-5; a weak D match, TRBD1 (6 bases). Near its end, the DNA agrees better with TRBJ2-7, so the J call may be wrong. The germline V gene encodes CDR1 MNHEY and CDR2 SVGAGI. The CDR3 is 15 amino acids. This CDR3 is CASSPQGQIHYEQYF. CDR3 nucleotides: TGTGCCAGCAGCCCACAGGGTCAAATTCACTACGAGCAGTACTTC.

The chain couples TRBV12-5 to TRBJ2-5, with 8 bases fitting TRBD1. CDR1 and CDR2 (germline): LGHNT, FRNRAP. The CDR3 totals 16 residues. With 7 bases clipped from V and 2 bases from J, the junction kept 12 bases outside the gene matches. The CDR3 spells CASAPELDRAQETQYF. Written as DNA, the CDR3 is TGTGCTAGTGCCCCCGAGCTGGACAGGGCTCAAGAGACCCAGTACTTC.

This clone has a handful of counts. The chain couples TRBV5-4 to TRBJ1-1; no reliable D call. CDR3 size: 13 residues. V was clipped by 7 bases and J by 2 bases, with 12 bases between them. The V gene's germline CDR1 is SGHNT and CDR2 YYREEE (reference sequence). The CDR3 spells CASDVWGNTEAFF. The CDR3 DNA reads TGTGCCAGCGACGTTTGGGGAAACACTGAAGCTTTCTTT.

This clone was seen just once. The CDR3 DNA sequence: TGTGCCAGCAGCCCTGCCTTTGAGCAGTTCTTC. Translating it yields CASSPAFEQFF. The gene calls are TRBV6-1 and TRBJ2-1; no reliable D call. Trimming left V 6 bases short and J 9 bases short, with 9 bases between. Germline assignment: CDR1 MNHNS and CDR2 SASEGT. CDR3 length: 11 residues.

This chain links TRBV6-1 with TRBJ2-5; 9 bases agree with TRBD2. Germline loops: CDR1 MNHNS, CDR2 SASEGT. The junction had 7 bases not matched to a gene; V was cut back by 6 bases and J by 5 bases. The CDR3 has 14 amino acids. CDR3 sequence (DNA): TGTGCCAGCAGGCTGCGGGAGGGTGGGGAGACCCAGTACTTC. Translating gives CASRLREGGETQYF.

The rearrangement links TRBV30 to TRBJ2-7; D not resolved. Trimming took off 3 bases at V and 4 bases at J, with 10 bases between the two ends. Germline V gives CDR1 GTSNPN, CDR2 SVGIG (reference sequence). The CDR3 is 12 residues long. The CDR3 here is CAWSPRMYEQYF. The CDR3, as DNA: TGTGCCTGGAGCCCGAGGATGTACGAGCAGTACTTC.

This chain connects TRBV28 to TRBJ1-1; the D gene is possibly TRBD1 (5 bases). The CDR3 extends over 12 amino acids. V lost 6 bases to trimming and J lost 5 bases, with 10 bases between them. Germline V gene sequence: CDR1 MDHEN, CDR2 SYDVKM. CDR3 sequence reads: CASRQRQTEAFF. The CDR3 region has the DNA TGTGCCAGCAGGCAACGACAGACTGAAGCTTTCTTT.

This clone has only a few counts. This sequence joins TRBV4-2 and TRBJ1-3; D may be TRBD1 (5 bases). This CDR3 is 15 amino acids long. Germline assignment: CDR1 LGHNA and CDR2 YNFKEQ. V shed 1 base and J shed 7 bases, with 14 bases lying between them. CDR3 nucleotides: TGTGCCAGCAGCCAAGGGGGGGGAGCCCCCAACACCATATATTTT. It translates to CASSQGGGAPNTIYF.

V and J are TRBV4-3 and TRBJ1-6; 7 bases align to TRBD1. From germline, CDR1 is LGHNA and CDR2 YSLEER. The CDR3 contains 17 residues. With V trimmed by 4 bases and J by 0 bases, 6 bases remained unmatched. The CDR3, as DNA: TGCGCCAGCAGCCGCCGACAGGGAACCTCCTATAATTCACCCCTCCACTTT. It is translated as CASSRRQGTSYNSPLHF.

The chain recombines TRBV2 with TRBJ2-6; D ambiguous. Germline V gives CDR1 SNHLY, CDR2 FYNNEI. Trimming shortened V by 6 bases and J by 0 bases, and 3 bases separated the two germline ends. The CDR3 length is 13 residues. The CDR3 nucleotides read TGTGCCAGCAGAGTCTCTGGGGCCAACGTCCTGACTTTC. It encodes CASRVSGANVLTF. Combining the CDR3 with reference TRBV2 and TRBJ2-6 gives the whole variable domain EPEVTQTPSHQVTQMGQEVILRCVPISNHLYFYWYRQILGQKVEFLVSFYNNEISEKSEIFDDQFSVERPDGSNFTLKIRSTKLEDSAMYFCASRVSGANVLTFGAGSRLTVL.

This chain links TRBV11-2 with TRBJ2-1, with 13 bases matching TRBD2. V was pared by 5 bases and J by 4 bases, with 2 bases of the junction left unmatched. Germline lookup yields CDR1 SGHAT and CDR2 FQNNGV. The CDR3 has 15 amino acids. CDR3 DNA sequence: TGTGCCAGCAGCCAGGGACTAGCGGGGTACAATGAGCAGTTCTTC. Its protein is CASSQGLAGYNEQFF.

J is TRBJ1-2 and V is TRBV30; 11 bases map to TRBD1. Germline trimming cut 4 bases from V and 4 bases from J; bases unmatched to any gene: 5. The CDR3 runs to 14 residues. Germline assignment: CDR1 GTSNPN and CDR2 SVGIG (reference sequence). CDR3 amino acids: CAWTKGTGGYGYTF. CDR3 coding DNA: TGTGCCTGGACGAAGGGGACAGGGGGCTATGGCTACACCTTC.

The CDR3 DNA follows: TGTGCCAGCAGCTTATTTGCGGGCGCGAGGACTGAAGCTTTCTTT. Its protein product is CASSLFAGARTEAFF. The chain uses TRBV11-1 and TRBJ1-1; D gene unclear. Deletions cut 2 bases from V and 5 bases from J, with 15 bases between. Germline CDR1 and CDR2: SGHAT and FQDESV (reference sequence). This CDR3 spans 15 amino acids.

The rearrangement joins TRBV7-9 to TRBJ2-3; possibly TRBD1 for D (6 bases). The germline V gene encodes CDR1 SEHNR and CDR2 FQNEAQ (reference sequence). The CDR3 consists of 15 residues. V lost 2 bases and J 0 bases, leaving 9 bases between the germline ends. The CDR3 DNA sequence: TGTGCCAGCAGCTTAAACACAGGGAGCACAGATACGCAGTATTTT. Amino acid sequence: CASSLNTGSTDTQYF.

The V call is TRBV18, the J call TRBJ1-5; the D is unclear. V was trimmed by 1 base and J by 1 base, leaving 8 bases between them. Per the germline V gene, CDR1 is KGHSH and CDR2 is LQKENI. This CDR3 comprises 15 residues. CDR3 sequence: CASSPLPVSNQPQHF. The DNA for the CDR3 is TGTGCCAGCTCACCACTCCCCGTAAGCAATCAGCCCCAGCATTTT.

The V gene is TRBV15, the J gene TRBJ2-3; D not resolved. The V and J ends lost 2 bases and 1 base respectively, with 7 bases between them. CDR1 is LNHNV, CDR2 YYDKDF, per germline (reference sequence). The CDR3 contains 14 residues. As DNA, the CDR3 is TGTGCCACCAGCAGAATGATAGGCACAGATACGCAGTATTTT. Translating it yields CATSRMIGTDTQYF.

This chain links TRBV28 with TRBJ1-2; D unresolved. This CDR3 contains 13 residues. The germline V gene has CDR1 MDHEN and CDR2 SYDVKM. Trimming left V 2 bases short and J 2 bases short, with 6 bases between. The CDR3 loop reads CASSLGVNYGYTF. The CDR3 coding sequence is TGTGCCAGCAGTTTAGGGGTAAACTATGGCTACACCTTC.